These 26 T cell receptor beta chains originate from one sample sequenced in a study of shared clonotypes between healthy human individuals. Sequencing used immunoSEQ multiplex PCR; TCRdb keeps in-frame clones, though not all of them. In the table there are about 2.2 million clones, about 93% of which are singletons. The naive CD8 subset, CD45RO-negative cells positively selected for CCR7, excluded terminally differentiated effector memory CD45RA+ cells. Sample: naive CD8+ T cells from PBMCs. Every receptor here comes from a man between 18 and 29 years old in good health. Some clones in this sample may be carry-over from other donors' samples.

This chain uses TRBV5-6 with TRBJ1-1; the D gene is possibly TRBD1 (5 bases). The germline V and J ends were trimmed by 1 base and 1 base, with 8 bases remaining between them. The CDR3 is 14 amino acids. CDR1 SGHDT and CDR2 YYEEEE come from the germline V gene. CDR3 protein: CASSLQGGNTEAFF. In nucleotides, the CDR3 is TGTGCCAGCAGCTTGCAGGGAGGGAACACTGAAGCTTTCTTT.

This rearrangement joins TRBV4-1 to TRBJ1-2; 9 bases are a match to TRBD1. From germline, CDR1 is MGHRA and CDR2 YSYEKL. Germline trimming cut 0 bases from V and 8 bases from J; bases unmatched to any gene: 10. This CDR3 region has 16 residues. CDR3 DNA: TGCGCCAGCAGCCAAGATCGACAGGGGGATGGATTAGGCTACACCTTC. Its protein is CASSQDRQGDGLGYTF.

This clone appeared a single time. The chain links TRBV7-6 to TRBJ2-3, with TRBD1 identical over 9 bases. The CDR3 sequence is 15 residues long. Germline CDR1 reads SGHVS; CDR2 reads FNYEAQ. V trimming: 4 bases; J trimming: 4 bases; junction bases outside the gene matches: 6. The CDR3 sequence is CASSSNRGRADTQYF. CDR3 nucleotides: TGTGCCAGCAGCTCGAACAGGGGGCGCGCAGATACGCAGTATTTT. The full variable domain, completed using reference TRBV7-6 and TRBJ2-3, is GAGVSQSPRYKVTKRGQDVALRCDPISGHVSLYWYRQALGQGPEFLTYFNYEAQQDKSGLPNDRFSAERPEGSISTLTIQRTEQRDSAMYRCASSSNRGRADTQYFGPGTRLTVL.

The rearrangement joins TRBV11-1 to TRBJ2-1; 9 positions match TRBD2. The CDR3 extends over 14 amino acids. V was pared by 5 bases and J by 7 bases, with 6 bases of the junction left unmatched. Germline V gene data show CDR1 as SGHAT and CDR2 as FQDESV (reference sequence). CDR3 sequence: CASSPGLAPNEQFF. DNA for the CDR3: TGTGCCAGCAGCCCAGGACTAGCGCCTAATGAGCAGTTCTTC.

This chain uses TRBV5-6 with TRBJ2-3, with TRBD1 identical over 8 bases. The CDR3 consists of 16 residues. Trimming at V came to 0 bases and at J to 4 bases, leaving 7 bases not matched to a gene. The germline V gene encodes CDR1 SGHDT and CDR2 YYEEEE. The CDR3, as DNA: TGTGCCAGCAGCTTGGAAGGACAGGGAAGTGCAGATACGCAGTATTTT. Protein sequence: CASSLEGQGSADTQYF.

V usage is TRBV11-2 and J usage is TRBJ2-2; TRBD1 might be the D (5 bases). Germline values: CDR1 SGHAT, CDR2 FQNNGV. The CDR3 runs 15 residues. With 2 bases removed from V and 4 bases from J, the gap between germline ends came to 11 bases. The CDR3 bases are TGTGCCAGCAGCTTACAAGGGGTTGGCACCGGGGAGCTGTTTTTT. Residues: CASSLQGVGTGELFF.

This chain connects TRBV28 to TRBJ1-2; 8 bases are shared with TRBD1. The germline gives CDR1 MDHEN, CDR2 SYDVKM. V was clipped by 1 base and J by 3 bases; unmatched bases: 7. This CDR3 region has 16 residues. This CDR3 reads CASSLYVQGGHYGYTF. DNA of the CDR3: TGTGCCAGCAGTTTATATGTACAGGGGGGACACTATGGCTACACCTTC.

The V gene is TRBV7-9, the J gene TRBJ2-7; TRBD2 matches at 7 bases. The germline V gene has CDR1 SEHNR and CDR2 FQNEAQ (reference sequence). The ends lost 3 bases at V and 2 bases at J; junction bases unmatched: 7. This CDR3 has 15 residues. The CDR3 sequence: CASSFGRESTYEQYF. The CDR3 DNA sequence: TGTGCCAGCAGCTTTGGGCGGGAGAGTACCTACGAGCAGTACTTC.

The CDR3 protein is CASSGDSSYEQYF. CDR3 sequence (DNA): TGTGCCAGTAGTGGGGACTCCTCCTACGAGCAGTACTTC. The chain joins TRBV19 to TRBJ2-7, with a tentative D call TRBD2 (6 bases). V was pared by 5 bases and J by 0 bases, with 8 bases between. CDR1 LNHDA and CDR2 SQIVND come from the germline V gene (reference sequence). This CDR3 contains 13 residues.

V is TRBV28 and J is TRBJ2-1; 7 positions agree with TRBD1. J gave up 1 base and V 4 bases, and 4 bases lay outside the gene matches. In germline, CDR1 is MDHEN, CDR2 SYDVKM. The CDR3 runs 15 residues. The CDR3 reads CASSSTGFSYNEQFF. Written as DNA, the CDR3 is TGTGCCAGCAGTTCGACAGGGTTTTCCTACAATGAGCAGTTCTTC.

With respect to this clone: The sample holds other DNA sequences that translate to the same CDR3. The gene calls are TRBV5-1 and TRBJ2-7, with D tentatively TRBD1 (6 bases). The germline V and J ends were trimmed by 0 bases and 2 bases, with 9 bases remaining between them. CDR1 and CDR2 (germline): SGHRS, YFSETQ. The CDR3 loop spans 14 amino acids. This chain's CDR3 is CASSLGTGTYEQYF. In DNA, the CDR3 is TGCGCCAGCAGCTTGGGAACAGGGACCTACGAGCAGTACTTC.

This clone came up once. CDR3 loop: CASRGGRGANVLTF. CDR3 nucleotides: TGTGCCAGCAGAGGGGGTAGGGGGGCCAACGTCCTGACTTTC. V is TRBV7-8 and J is TRBJ2-6, with D maybe TRBD1 (6 bases). V shed 6 bases and J shed 4 bases, with 10 bases lying between them. Germline CDR1 and CDR2: SGHVS and FQNEAQ. This CDR3 contains 14 residues.

V and J are TRBV12-5 and TRBJ1-1, with D unclear. Germline loops: CDR1 LGHNT, CDR2 FRNRAP. This CDR3 spans 13 amino acids. Trimming left V 3 bases short and J 1 base short, with 6 bases between. CDR3: CASGFGPNTEAFF. The CDR3 DNA follows: TGTGCTAGTGGTTTCGGACCGAACACTGAAGCTTTCTTT.

CDR3: CASRGTGNYGYTF. The CDR3 bases are TGTGCCAGCAGAGGGACAGGGAACTATGGCTACACCTTC. The chain uses TRBV6-5 and TRBJ1-2; 9 nucleotides line up with TRBD1. CDR3 length equals 13 residues. V lost 6 bases, J lost 2 bases, and 1 base stayed unmatched. CDR1 and CDR2 from the germline V gene are MNHEY and SVGAGI.

The V call is TRBV12-2, the J call TRBJ1-5. TRBV12-2 is given as a pseudogene. The CDR3 consists of 17 residues. The CDR3 loop reads CASRPSPHGHSNQPQHF. Written as DNA, the CDR3 is TGTGCAAGTCGCCCCTCCCCCCATGGTCATAGCAATCAGCCCCAGCATTTT.

The chain employs TRBV4-3 and TRBJ1-5; TRBD1 aligns across 7 bases. The CDR3 totals 13 residues. Germline trimming cut 4 bases from V and 6 bases from J; bases unmatched to any gene: 3. Germline V lookup: CDR1 LGHNA, CDR2 YSLEER. In nucleotides, the CDR3 is TGCGCCAGCAGCCTTGACAGGGCTCAGCCCCAGCATTTT. Protein: CASSLDRAQPQHF.

This clone was observed a single time. The rearrangement joins TRBV13 to TRBJ2-2; D gene ambiguous. Germline CDR1 is PRHDT and CDR2 is FYEKMQ (reference sequence). The V end was cut by 2 bases, the J end by 6 bases, with 4 bases between. The CDR3 covers 12 residues. The CDR3 spells CASSLHPGELFF. The DNA for the CDR3 is TGTGCCAGCAGCTTACATCCCGGGGAGCTGTTTTTT.

The chain has TRBV11-3 and TRBJ2-2; TRBD1 matches at 7 bases. The CDR3 has 15 residues. Germline V gene lookup returns CDR1 SGHNT and CDR2 YENEEA. V gave up 0 bases and J gave up 4 bases; unmatched junction bases: 2. This CDR3 reads CASSLDYRGTGELFF. In DNA, the CDR3 is TGTGCCAGCAGCTTAGATTACAGGGGCACCGGGGAGCTGTTTTTT.

This chain joins TRBV4-2 and TRBJ2-1; TRBD2 matches 14 bases. The V gene's germline CDR1 is LGHNA and CDR2 YNFKEQ. The ends lost 4 bases at V and 9 bases at J; junction bases unmatched: 2. The CDR3 sequence is 14 residues long. Here the CDR3 reads CASSPGLAGAEQFF. Written as DNA, the CDR3 is TGTGCCAGCAGCCCGGGACTAGCGGGAGCTGAGCAGTTCTTC.

The chain couples TRBV28 to TRBJ2-7, with D unresolved. Trimming removed 4 bases from V and 7 bases from J, with 8 bases in between. The length of the CDR3 is 11 residues. Germline V lookup: CDR1 MDHEN, CDR2 SYDVKM. CDR3: CASSSPVEQYF. In DNA, the CDR3 is TGTGCCAGCAGTTCTCCGGTAGAGCAGTACTTC.

The chain carries TRBV27 and TRBJ2-7; a weak D match, TRBD2 (7 bases). With 11 bases removed from V and 4 bases from J, the gap between germline ends came to 21 bases. The CDR3 runs 14 residues. Germline loops: CDR1 MNHEY, CDR2 SMNVEV (reference sequence). DNA of the CDR3: TGTGCCTCCAGTGGGGGGGCAGAAGTTTACGAGCAGTACTTC. It yields the protein CASSGGAEVYEQYF.

The CDR3 bases are TGTGCCAGCAGTTTATCGGGGGAATCGCCCGTCTACGAGCAGTACTTC. Translated: CASSLSGESPVYEQYF. V and J are TRBV27 and TRBJ2-7, with D possibly called TRBD1 or TRBD2 (5 bases each). This CDR3 spans 16 amino acids. Germline V gene data show CDR1 as MNHEY and CDR2 as SMNVEV (reference sequence). Trimming left V 0 bases short and J 3 bases short, with 15 bases between.

The chain uses TRBV5-6 and TRBJ2-7; D is possibly TRBD1 or TRBD2 (5 bases each). Trimming took off 4 bases at V and 0 bases at J, with 14 bases between the two ends. The germline gives CDR1 SGHDT, CDR2 YYEEEE. The CDR3 runs 15 residues. Here the CDR3 DNA reads TGTGCCAGCAGCCCAACCGGGACCTACTCCTACGAGCAGTACTTC. Translation gives CASSPTGTYSYEQYF.

The chain combines TRBV9 with TRBJ2-1, with 9 bases identical to TRBD2. Germline trimming cut 4 bases from V and 9 bases from J; bases unmatched to any gene: 20. Per germline, CDR1 SGDLS and CDR2 YYNGEE. This CDR3 comprises 18 residues. CDR3 DNA sequence: TGTGCCAGCAGCCCCTCTCCTCTAGTAGCGGGAGACCCCCCTGAGCAGTTCTTC. Its protein product is CASSPSPLVAGDPPEQFF.

The chain combines TRBV7-9 with TRBJ1-2; TRBD1 might be the D (5 bases). Per the germline V gene, CDR1 is SEHNR and CDR2 is FQNEAQ (reference sequence). The V end lost 5 bases, the J end lost 4 bases, and 8 bases lay between the germline ends. The CDR3 has 12 residues. The CDR3 protein is CASSIDSYGYTF. CDR3 bases: TGTGCCAGCAGCATAGACAGCTATGGCTACACCTTC.

This chain links TRBV2 with TRBJ2-6; possible D gene TRBD1, 5 bases. V shed 0 bases and J shed 2 bases, with 11 bases lying between them. From germline, CDR1 is SNHLY and CDR2 FYNNEI. The CDR3 runs 17 residues. CDR3 protein: CASSEALGAAGANVLTF. Written as DNA, the CDR3 is TGTGCCAGCAGTGAAGCGCTAGGGGCTGCTGGGGCCAACGTCCTGACTTTC.